Below, 18 T cell receptor beta chains from the same sample are listed, as sequenced in a study of T cell repertoires in cytomegalovirus infection. TCRdb redid the calling of the reads with MiXCR, one entry per CDR3 protein. The data show 55,000 to 85,000 distinct CDR3 sequences, around 3.8% seen once. Sample: PBMCs. These receptors all stem from a human donor in good health (CMV status not recorded). Some clones in this sample may be carry-over from other donors' samples.

This clonotype has ten or more counts. V and J are TRBV9 and TRBJ1-2; D call uncertain. Trimming took 3 bases from V and 0 from J, leaving 27 bases between them. CDR3 size: 20 residues. Looked up from germline, CDR1 is SGDLS and CDR2 is YYNGEE. CDR3 residues: CASSDNHRGTGWQSNYGYTF. CDR3 in DNA: TGTGCCAGCAGCGACAATCATCGGGGAACGGGGTGGCAGTCTAACTATGGCTACACCTTC. Full variable domain (remainder filled in from reference TRBV9 and TRBJ1-2): DSGVTQTPKHLITATGQRVTLRCSPRSGDLSVYWYQQSLDQGLQFLIQYYNGEERAKGNILERFSAQQFPDLHSELNLSSLELGDSALYFCASSDNHRGTGWQSNYGYTFGSGTRLTVV.

This clonotype was recorded at least ten times. The V gene is TRBV12-3 or TRBV12-4, the J gene TRBJ1-4; D not certain. Trimming left V 6 bases short and J 10 bases short, with 18 bases between. The CDR3 runs 14 residues. The CDR3 region has the DNA TGTGCCAGCAGGCCGGGGAGCGCGCGTCGAAAACTGTTTTTT. It translates to CASRPGSARRKLFF.

Many counts were recorded for this clonotype. The V and J genes are TRBV6-8 and TRBJ2-1, with 11 positions matching TRBD2. The germline V gene encodes CDR1 MNHGY and CDR2 SAAAGT. V lost 6 bases, J lost 2 bases, and 6 bases stayed unmatched. This CDR3 has 16 residues. The CDR3 nucleotides are TGTGCCAGCAGAACCCTTAGCGGGGGGGCCTACAATGAGCAGTTCTTC. Translation gives CASRTLSGGAYNEQFF.

Many counts were recorded for this clonotype. The rearrangement uses TRBV7-2 and TRBJ1-1, with a weak D call TRBD1 (5 bases). In germline, CDR1 is SGHTA, CDR2 FQGNSA. The CDR3 sequence is 15 residues long. Trimming pared 6 bases from V and 1 base from J, leaving 15 bases between. CDR3 DNA sequence: TGTGCCAGCAGATGGCGGGGCGCAGGGAACACTGAAGCTTTCTTT. Translating gives CASRWRGAGNTEAFF.

This clonotype came up many times. The chain recombines TRBV7-2 with TRBJ2-7, with 11 nucleotides matching TRBD2. V shed 5 bases and J 6 bases; nucleotides not matched to a gene: 9. Germline loops: CDR1 SGHTA, CDR2 FQGNSA. The CDR3 loop spans 15 amino acids. The CDR3 nucleotides are TGTGCCAGCAGCCCTAGACTAGCGGGAAGCTCCGAGCAGTACTTC. This gives the protein CASSPRLAGSSEQYF.

This clonotype was observed at least ten times. The chain recombines TRBV7-2 with TRBJ1-3; no clear D. Germline CDR1 is SGHTA and CDR2 is FQGNSA. Deletions cut 2 bases from V and 1 base from J, with 12 bases between. The length of the CDR3 is 16 residues. The CDR3 region is CASSLSTGRSGNTIYF. The DNA of the CDR3 is TGTGCCAGCAGCTTATCGACCGGAAGGTCTGGAAACACCATATATTTT. The full variable domain, completed using reference TRBV7-2 and TRBJ1-3, is GAGVSQSPSNKVTEKGKDVELRCDPISGHTALYWYRQSLGQGLEFLIYFQGNSAPDKSGLPSDRFSAERTGGSVSTLTIQRTQQEDSAVYLCASSLSTGRSGNTIYFGEGSWLTVV.

The table lists this clonotype with many counts. The chain couples TRBV7-2 to TRBJ2-1; TRBD2 matches 8 bases. This CDR3 is 15 amino acids long. Germline loops: CDR1 SGHTA, CDR2 FQGNSA. J gave up 5 bases and V 5 bases, and 8 bases lay outside the gene matches. The CDR3 region is CASSATTSGDNEQFF. CDR3 nucleotides: TGTGCCAGCAGCGCCACCACTAGCGGCGACAATGAGCAGTTCTTC.

This clonotype was found a few times. The chain links TRBV9 to TRBJ2-1; weak D call: TRBD1 (5 bases). Germline-derived CDR1 and CDR2 are SGDLS and YYNGEE. The CDR3 sequence is 14 residues long. V was cut by 2 bases and J by 9 bases, with 15 bases left in between. CDR3 sequence reads: CASSVGLVQGEQFF. The CDR3, as DNA: TGTGCCAGCAGCGTCGGCCTGGTTCAGGGTGAGCAGTTCTTC.

This clonotype showed up many times. The junction departs from the called germline gene at one end, perhaps through a read error. The chain is built from TRBV11-2 and TRBJ2-4; D gene unclear. The CDR3 runs to 15 residues. Germline lookup yields CDR1 SGHAT and CDR2 FQNNGV. As DNA, the CDR3 is TGTGCCAACAGCTTAAGGAGCGTAGATCAAAACATTCAGTACTTC. It yields the protein CANSLRSVDQNIQYF.

This clonotype was seen ten or more times. The genes are TRBV12-3 or TRBV12-4 and TRBJ2-2; D possibly corresponds to TRBD1 (5 bases). Trimming cost V 6 bases and J 7 bases, with 15 bases left between them. The CDR3 extends over 14 amino acids. CDR3 loop: CASSRSQGIGELFF. The CDR3 DNA is TGTGCCAGCAGCCGAAGCCAGGGCATCGGGGAGCTGTTTTTT.

This clonotype was counted at least ten times. The chain links TRBV7-2 to TRBJ2-3; 9 bases line up with TRBD2. The germline V gene encodes CDR1 SGHTA and CDR2 FQGNSA. J was trimmed by 3 bases and V by 5 bases; bases with no gene match: 3. This CDR3 is built from 14 residues. As DNA, the CDR3 is TGTGCCAGCAGCCCCAGCGGGAGGACAGATACGCAGTATTTT. Amino acid sequence: CASSPSGRTDTQYF.

This clonotype was seen repeatedly, ten times or more. This rearrangement joins TRBV4-3 to TRBJ2-2; D remains unclear. Germline-derived CDR1 and CDR2 are LGHNA and YSLEER. The V gene lost 1 base and the J gene lost 4 bases, with 10 bases spanning the gap. This CDR3 is 15 amino acids long. In nucleotides, the CDR3 is TGCGCCAGCAGCCAAGTTGCTGGTGCCACCGGGGAGCTGTTTTTT. Translated, it gives CASSQVAGATGELFF.

This clonotype was detected many times. This chain links TRBV28 with TRBJ1-5; 9 nucleotides align to TRBD1. J gave up 3 bases and V 5 bases, and 8 bases lay outside the gene matches. The length of the CDR3 is 16 residues. The germline V gene encodes CDR1 MDHEN and CDR2 SYDVKM. CDR3 residues: CASSQTGGGHNQPQHF. DNA for the CDR3: TGTGCCAGCAGTCAGACAGGGGGAGGCCACAATCAGCCCCAGCATTTT.

This clonotype appeared many times. Here the CDR3 DNA reads TGTGCCAGCAGGAGACAGCAGAATAATTCACCCCTCCACTTT. Amino acid sequence: CASRRQQNNSPLHF. The chain combines TRBV6-1 with TRBJ1-6, with a tentative D call TRBD1 (5 bases). The CDR3 sequence is 14 residues long. Trimming stripped 6 bases from V and 5 bases from J, with 11 bases between. CDR1 and CDR2 (germline): MNHNS, SASEGT.

The sample holds many counts of this clonotype. This rearrangement joins TRBV12-3 or TRBV12-4 to TRBJ2-1; the D call may be TRBD1 or TRBD2 (5 bases each). Trimming cost V 8 bases and J 6 bases, with 11 bases left between them. The CDR3 extends over 12 amino acids. The CDR3 is CASCPRGNEQFF. CDR3 DNA sequence: TGTGCCAGCTGCCCGAGGGGCAATGAGCAGTTCTTC.

This clonotype was recorded many times. The V and J genes are TRBV7-2 and TRBJ1-5; perhaps TRBD1 as D (5 bases). The V gene's germline CDR1 is SGHTA and CDR2 FQGNSA. The ends were cut back, 0 bases at V and 2 bases at J, with 11 bases in the middle. This CDR3 is 16 amino acids long. The CDR3: CASSLALGVGNQPQHF. Written as DNA, the CDR3 is TGTGCCAGCAGCTTAGCGTTAGGGGTTGGCAATCAGCCCCAGCATTTT. Based on the CDR3 plus reference TRBV7-2 and TRBJ1-5, the full variable domain is GAGVSQSPSNKVTEKGKDVELRCDPISGHTALYWYRQSLGQGLEFLIYFQGNSAPDKSGLPSDRFSAERTGGSVSTLTIQRTQQEDSAVYLCASSLALGVGNQPQHFGDGTRLSIL.

This clonotype has ten or more counts. The chain has TRBV7-2 and TRBJ1-1; 8 bases fit TRBD1. CDR1 SGHTA and CDR2 FQGNSA come from the germline V gene. J was trimmed by 5 bases and V by 3 bases; bases with no gene match: 11. This CDR3 comprises 16 residues. In DNA, the CDR3 is TGTGCCAGCAGCTTGGGCGACAGGGGTCGGGTTACTGAAGCTTTCTTT. It translates to CASSLGDRGRVTEAFF.

This clonotype was seen repeatedly, ten times or more. The gene calls are TRBV20-1 and TRBJ2-1, with 9 bases fitting TRBD2. CDR1 is DFQATT and CDR2 is SNEGSKA in the germline V gene (reference sequence). The CDR3 length is 16 residues. Germline trimming cut 5 bases from V and 5 bases from J; bases unmatched to any gene: 13. The chain's CDR3 is CSASRLRAGGDNEQFF. Written as DNA, the CDR3 is TGCAGTGCTTCTCGCCTAAGAGCGGGGGGTGACAATGAGCAGTTCTTC.